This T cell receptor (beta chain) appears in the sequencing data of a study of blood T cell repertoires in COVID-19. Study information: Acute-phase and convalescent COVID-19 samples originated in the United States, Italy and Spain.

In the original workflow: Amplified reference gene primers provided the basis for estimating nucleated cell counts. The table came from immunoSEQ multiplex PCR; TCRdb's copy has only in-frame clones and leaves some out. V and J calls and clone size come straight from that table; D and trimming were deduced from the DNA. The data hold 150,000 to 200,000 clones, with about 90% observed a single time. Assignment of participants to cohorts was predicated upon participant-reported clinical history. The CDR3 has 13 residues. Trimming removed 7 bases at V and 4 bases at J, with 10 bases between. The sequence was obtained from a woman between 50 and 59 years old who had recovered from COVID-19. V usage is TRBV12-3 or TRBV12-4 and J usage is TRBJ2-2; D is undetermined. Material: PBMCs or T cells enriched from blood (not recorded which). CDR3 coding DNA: TGTGCCAGCAATTACGGTCTCACCGGGGAGCTGTTTTTT. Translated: CASNYGLTGELFF.